This T cell receptor beta chain is from a study of blood T cell repertoires in COVID-19. Germline-derived CDR1 and CDR2 are SEHNR and FQNEAQ (reference sequence). The CDR3 totals 17 residues. V was pared by 6 bases and J by 4 bases, with 12 bases of the junction left unmatched. Profiled with immunoSEQ multiplex PCR; TCRdb holds only in-frame clones, not every one. The sample carries roughly 140,000 clones, roughly 80% recorded once. Sequences were obtained from peripheral blood. V is TRBV7-9 and J is TRBJ2-6, with TRBD1 matching over 7 bases. This receptor was taken from a middle-aged woman with active or convalescent COVID-19. CDR3 bases: TGTGCCAGCAGTCGATACGCTACAGGGGTCGGGGCCAACGTCCTGACTTTC. The encoded protein is CASSRYATGVGANVLTF.